A selection of T cell receptor beta chains follows, all from one sample in a study of blood T cell repertoires in COVID-19. Profiling relied on immunoSEQ multiplex PCR, and the TCRdb table lists in-frame clones only, not all of them. In the table there are approximately 220,000 clones, 80% to 90% of which are singletons. Sequenced sample: peripheral blood. The receptors were sampled from a woman of 80 years or more with acute or convalescent COVID-19. CDR3s include the opening cysteine and the closing phenylalanine or tryptophan. A D gene is named only where the DNA matches it firmly. Where a row states a size, it is once, few, many or the class of an expanded clone; other rows omit it.

clone size	CDR3 length	V gene	J gene	D gene	CDR3 DNA	CDR3 protein
-	15	TRBV7-9	TRBJ2-2	-	TGTGCCAGCAGCTTAGGACTAGCGAACACCGGGGAGCTGTTTTTT	CASSLGLANTGELFF
-	13	TRBV28	TRBJ1-2	-	TGTGCCAGCAGTCCGGACGGGATCTATGGCTACACCTTC	CASSPDGIYGYTF
-	15	TRBV29-1	TRBJ2-1	-	TGCAGCGTTGAAGGGGGGGGCGGGAACTACAATGAGCAGTTCTTC	CSVEGGGGNYNEQFF
once	15	TRBV19	TRBJ1-4	-	TGTGCCAGTAGTAATCGACAGCTAACTAATGAAAAACTGTTTTTT	CASSNRQLTNEKLFF
-	14	TRBV28	TRBJ1-2	-	TGTGCCAGCAGTTTACAGGGCGCTAACTATGGCTACACCTTC	CASSLQGANYGYTF
-	11	TRBV18	TRBJ1-1	-	TGTGCCAGCTCACCGAGTACTGAAGCTTTCTTT	CASSPSTEAFF
-	16	TRBV29-1	TRBJ2-1	TRBD2	TGCAGCGCAAAGAGGGGCGGGAGAGAATCCTACAATGAGCAGTTCTTC	CSAKRGGRESYNEQFF
-	14	TRBV5-4	TRBJ1-6	-	TGTGCCAGCAGCTTGGAACAGTATAATTCACCCCTCCACTTT	CASSLEQYNSPLHF
-	14	TRBV28	TRBJ2-7	-	TGTGCCAGCAGTTTACCGGGACATGCCTACGAGCAGTACTTC	CASSLPGHAYEQYF
-	13	TRBV7-9	TRBJ2-1	-	TGTGCCAGCAGCTTCGAAAGCCTGAATGAGCAGTTCTTC	CASSFESLNEQFF
once	15	TRBV27	TRBJ2-7	TRBD2	TGTGCCAGCAGGCAACTAGCGGGGAACTCCTACGAGCAGTACTTC	CASRQLAGNSYEQYF
-	15	TRBV3-1/TRBV3-2	TRBJ2-2	-	TGTGCCAGCAGCCAAGATTTCAGCGGCACCGGGGAGCTGTTTTTT	CASSQDFSGTGELFF
-	13	TRBV30	TRBJ1-6	TRBD1	TGTGCCGGCCAATCGGGACAGGGGATTCCCCTCCACTTT	CAGQSGQGIPLHF
-	13	TRBV30	TRBJ1-2	TRBD1	TGTGCGAGAACAGGGGGCGGTGTGCATGGCTACACCTTC	CARTGGGVHGYTF
-	14	TRBV27	TRBJ1-2	-	TGTGCCAGCAGTTTATCCCAGGGAAACTATGGCTACACCTTC	CASSLSQGNYGYTF
few	15	TRBV19	TRBJ2-3	TRBD2	TGTGCCAGTACGGACCTAGCGGGTAGCACAGATACGCAGTATTTT	CASTDLAGSTDTQYF
-	15	TRBV19	TRBJ1-4	-	TGTGCCAGTAGTGCCCGACAGAATAACGGTGAAAAACTGTTTTTT	CASSARQNNGEKLFF
-	13	TRBV4-2	TRBJ1-1	-	TGTGCCAGCAGCCAAGCATGGAACACTGAAGCTTTCTTT	CASSQAWNTEAFF
-	16	TRBV6-2/TRBV6-3	TRBJ1-3	-	TGTGCCAGCAGTAAGCCGGCGGTTATCTCTGGAAACACCATATATTTT	CASSKPAVISGNTIYF
once	13	TRBV20-1	TRBJ1-5	TRBD1	TGCAGTGCTAGTATACAGGGGAATCAGCCCCAGCATTTT	CSASIQGNQPQHF
-	14	TRBV5-5	TRBJ1-3	-	TGTGCCAGCAGGCCAGGATTCTCTGGAAACACCATATATTTT	CASRPGFSGNTIYF
-	15	TRBV10-3	TRBJ2-1	-	TGTGCCATCAGTCTTGGGGGGGCCCGGTACAATGAGCAGTTCTTC	CAISLGGARYNEQFF
-	13	TRBV29-1	TRBJ2-7	TRBD2	TGCAGCGTCCGACTAGCGGGAGGGTACGAGCAGTACTTC	CSVRLAGGYEQYF
-	15	TRBV28	TRBJ1-6	-	TGTGCCAGCAGTCGCCGGTGGGGGGAGAATTCACCCCTCCACTTT	CASSRRWGENSPLHF
-	14	TRBV6-5	TRBJ1-1	-	TGTGCCAGCAGTTTCACAGGGAGTCCCACTGAAGCTTTCTTT	CASSFTGSPTEAFF
-	17	TRBV5-1	TRBJ2-2	TRBD1	TGCGCCAGCAGCTTGGACCCGGACAGGGCCGACACCGGGGAGCTGTTTTTT	CASSLDPDRADTGELFF
-	14	TRBV6-5	TRBJ2-5	-	TGTGCCAGCAGCCGATACTTAGGGGGAGAGACCCAGTACTTC	CASSRYLGGETQYF
-	17	TRBV5-1	TRBJ2-1	TRBD1	TGCGCCAGCAGCTTGGCCTTAGGGACAGGCTCCTACAATGAGCAGTTCTTC	CASSLALGTGSYNEQFF
-	18	TRBV15	TRBJ2-1	-	TGTGCCACCAGCAGAGATTTTAGCGGTTTCAGCTCCTACAATGAGCAGTTCTTC	CATSRDFSGFSSYNEQFF
-	14	TRBV30	TRBJ1-1	TRBD1	TGTGCCTGGAGTGTTGTTCCGGGACAGGTGGGAGCTTTCTTT	CAWSVVPGQVGAFF
few	13	TRBV6-2/TRBV6-3	TRBJ1-1	-	TGTGCCAGCAGTTTTCTAGAGGCCGCTGAAGCTTTCTTT	CASSFLEAAEAFF
-	16	TRBV19	TRBJ1-6	TRBD1	TGTGCCAGTAGTACGCAGGGGGCCGTCTATAATTCACCCCTCCACTTT	CASSTQGAVYNSPLHF
-	14	TRBV6-5	TRBJ2-7	TRBD1	TGTGCCAGCAGCCCGGGACAGCTCTCCTACGAGCAGTACTTC	CASSPGQLSYEQYF
-	16	TRBV5-5	TRBJ1-1	TRBD1	TGTGCCAGCAGCTTGTGGGGCTGGACAGGGAACACTGAAGCTTTCTTT	CASSLWGWTGNTEAFF
-	17	TRBV9	TRBJ2-1	TRBD1	TGTGCCAGCAGCGTAGCAGGGGGCGGAATTAGGGTGGATGAGCAGTTCTTC	CASSVAGGGIRVDEQFF
-	14	TRBV4-3	TRBJ1-2	TRBD1	TGCGCCAGCAGCCCCCAGGCAGGGGGCTTGGGCTACACCTTC	CASSPQAGGLGYTF
-	14	TRBV6-5	TRBJ1-5	-	TGTGCCAGCAAAAGGGGCCGAACCGATCAGCCCCAGCATTTT	CASKRGRTDQPQHF
-	15	TRBV7-9	TRBJ1-1	-	TGTGCCAGCAGCCCCCAGGTCGCGGGGGGCACTGAAGCTTTCTTT	CASSPQVAGGTEAFF
-	13	TRBV19	TRBJ2-7	-	TGTGCCAGTAGTCCGGGGTGGTCCTACGAGCAGTACTTC	CASSPGWSYEQYF
-	13	TRBV11-2	TRBJ1-5	TRBD1	TGTGCCAGCAGCTTACAGGGGGTGCAGCCCCAGCATTTT	CASSLQGVQPQHF
-	15	TRBV10-3	TRBJ1-4	-	TGTGCCATCAGTGAGCGCAGGGGTTGGGATGAAAAACTGTTTTTT	CAISERRGWDEKLFF
-	14	TRBV28	TRBJ1-2	TRBD1	TGTGCCAGCAGTTCGACAGGGGGCCCCGCGGGCTACACCTTC	CASSSTGGPAGYTF
-	15	TRBV7-2	TRBJ2-2	-	TGTGCCAGCAGCTTAGATCAGGTGAACACCGGGGAGCTGTTTTTT	CASSLDQVNTGELFF
-	16	TRBV11-2	TRBJ2-5	-	TGTGCCAGCAGCTTAGATCTGTGGTCTGCCGGTGAGACCCAGTACTTC	CASSLDLWSAGETQYF
-	18	TRBV7-2	TRBJ1-6	TRBD1	TGTGCCAGCAGCTTAGTTGGGGGAACAGGGGGCATGAATTCACCCCTCCACTTT	CASSLVGGTGGMNSPLHF
-	16	TRBV6-5	TRBJ2-1	TRBD2	TGTGCCAGCAGTTACTCTAGCGGGAGTAGCTACAATGAGCAGTTCTTC	CASSYSSGSSYNEQFF